These 10 T cell receptor beta chains originate from one sample sequenced in a study of glioma-infiltrating T cells. Amplification of TCR alpha and beta CDR3 regions from RNA used iRepertoire nested multiplex PCR. TCRdb analysed the multiplex PCR reads with MiXCR anew, one entry per CDR3 protein. The data show about 200,000 distinct CDR3 sequences, 32% seen once. Sequenced input: glioma tissue, nonneoplastic brain tissue, or PBMCs (not recorded which). Receptors were obtained from a human donor with low-grade glioma or glioblastoma, undergoing nonglioma brain surgery, or in good health (not recorded which).

At least ten counts were recorded for this clonotype. The chain has TRBV5-4 and TRBJ1-1, with D unresolved. This CDR3 comprises 13 residues. The germline CDR1 and CDR2 sequences are SGHNT and YYREEE (reference sequence). V was shortened by 3 bases and J by 0 bases, with 6 bases between the two germline ends. CDR3: CASSSLVNTEAFF. CDR3 coding DNA: TGTGCCAGCAGCTCCCTTGTGAACACTGAAGCTTTCTTT.

This clonotype has a count of ten or more. Written as DNA, the CDR3 is TGTGCCAGCAGTTTCCGGGTCCATCAGCCCCAGCATTTT. Residues: CASSFRVHQPQHF. The chain employs TRBV12-3 or TRBV12-4 and TRBJ1-5; D ambiguous. The germline V and J ends were trimmed by 3 bases and 5 bases, with 8 bases remaining between them. This CDR3 spans 13 amino acids.

Remarks on this clonotype: This may come from a read error, since a much larger clone is one base off. The chain links TRBV12-3 or TRBV12-4 to TRBJ2-3; 14 bases agree with TRBD2. CDR3 length: 16 amino acids. V lost 5 bases to trimming and J lost 11 bases; unmatched junction nucleotides: 12. CDR3 in DNA: TGTGCCAGCAGTCTGGGACTAGCGGGAGTGTCGGGTAAGCAGTATTTT. This gives the protein CASSLGLAGVSGKQYF.

Note on this clonotype: This may arise from a read error, as a much more abundant clone is one base away. CDR3 loop: CASSLVFTGARGKQYF. The DNA for the CDR3 is TGTGCCAGCAGCCTCGTGTTTACAGGCGCTCGGGGTAAGCAGTACTTC. This chain links TRBV7-2 with TRBJ2-7; D might be TRBD1 or TRBD2, each matching 5 bases. Trimming shortened V by 5 bases and J by 8 bases, and 25 bases separated the two germline ends. CDR3 length equals 16 residues. Germline V lookup: CDR1 SGHTA, CDR2 FQGNSA.

At least ten counts were recorded for this clonotype. The CDR3, as DNA: TGCAGCGTTGGGGGAGCCGGGGAGCTGTTTTTT. Translating gives CSVGGAGELFF. This chain links TRBV29-1 with TRBJ2-2, with D possibly matching TRBD2 (5 bases). CDR1 is SQVTM, CDR2 ANQGSEA, per germline. V lost 4 bases and J 6 bases, leaving 6 bases between the germline ends. The CDR3 loop spans 11 amino acids.

This clonotype occurred many times. V gene TRBV7-2 combines with J gene TRBJ2-5, with D perhaps TRBD1 (6 bases). This CDR3 has 14 residues. Per the germline V gene, CDR1 is SGHTA and CDR2 is FQGNSA. V lost 5 bases, J lost 5 bases, and 15 bases lay in between. This CDR3 reads CASSAGQLHETQYF. The CDR3 DNA sequence: TGTGCCAGCAGCGCCGGACAGCTCCATGAGACCCAGTACTTC.

This clonotype appeared many times. The chain recombines TRBV10-3 with TRBJ2-7, with 7 bases identical to TRBD2. J was trimmed by 0 bases and V by 4 bases; bases with no gene match: 6. There are 15 residues in the CDR3. Germline CDR1 reads ENHRY; CDR2 reads SYGVKD. The CDR3 spells CAISGSRGSSYEQYF. CDR3 sequence (DNA): TGTGCCATCAGTGGATCGCGGGGGTCCTCCTACGAGCAGTACTTC.

The V gene is TRBV9, the J gene TRBJ2-3; no definite D call. Per germline, CDR1 SGDLS and CDR2 YYNGEE. The V gene lost 0 bases and the J gene lost 0 bases, with 11 bases spanning the gap. This CDR3 comprises 16 residues. The CDR3 is CASSVEWTSSTDTQYF. CDR3 sequence (DNA): TGTGCCAGCAGCGTAGAATGGACGTCTAGCACAGATACGCAGTATTTT.

The chain uses TRBV11-1 and TRBJ2-1; 13 nucleotides agree with TRBD2. The CDR3 length is 19 residues. The V segment lost 3 bases and the J segment 4 bases; nucleotides outside the gene matches: 12. CDR1 is SGHAT and CDR2 is FQDESV in the germline V gene (reference sequence). In DNA, the CDR3 is TGTGCCAGCAGCTTGGGACTAGCGGGACCCTACCTCCTGTACAATGAGCAGTTCTTC. Protein product: CASSLGLAGPYLLYNEQFF.

This clonotype was recorded at least ten times. The chain has TRBV20-1 and TRBJ2-3; either TRBD1 or TRBD2 may fit D (5 bases each). The CDR3 sequence is 13 residues long. Trimming left V 6 bases short and J 6 bases short, with 16 bases between. The germline V gene has CDR1 DFQATT and CDR2 SNEGSKA (reference sequence). In nucleotides, the CDR3 is TGCAGTGCGTGGGACCCCCAGGGCGATACGCAGTATTTT. As protein: CSAWDPQGDTQYF.